This passage covers 29 T cell receptor beta chains from one sample sequenced in a study of cytomegalovirus exposure and HLA in healthy donors. Use of 60 Vbeta and 13 Jbeta primers characterized the PCR. The protocol was immunoSEQ multiplex PCR, while the TCRdb copy is restricted to in-frame clones and leaves out a portion. The repertoire includes about 98,000 clones, around 80% of them detected once, and 1.4% to 1.5% sits in the top ten. What was sequenced was PBMCs. The receptors were sampled from a middle-aged man in good health and CMV-seronegative.

This chain links TRBV4-3 with TRBJ2-7; a weak D match, TRBD2 (5 bases). Germline CDR1 LGHNA, CDR2 YSLEER. The CDR3 is made up of 13 amino acids. Deletions cut 1 base from V and 6 bases from J, with 10 bases between. CDR3 coding DNA: TGCGCCAGCAGCCAAGTCGCGGGCAGCGAGCAGTACTTC. Its translation: CASSQVAGSEQYF.

This chain joins TRBV7-3 and TRBJ2-1, with 10 bases identical to TRBD2. The CDR3 contains 16 residues. Losses at the gene ends were 5 bases for V and 1 base for J; bases not matched to a gene: 5. From germline, CDR1 is SGHTA and CDR2 FQGTGA. The CDR3 region is CASSVAGGTSYNEQFF. In DNA form, the CDR3 reads TGTGCCAGCAGCGTAGCGGGGGGTACGTCCTACAATGAGCAGTTCTTC.

The chain has TRBV6-5 and TRBJ2-6, with a weak D call TRBD1 (6 bases). Trimming removed 6 bases from V and 2 bases from J, with 8 bases in between. The germline CDR1 and CDR2 sequences are MNHEY and SVGAGI. The CDR3 loop spans 14 amino acids. DNA for the CDR3: TGTGCCAGCAGGCGGACAGCTGGGGCCAACGTCCTGACTTTC. Amino acid sequence: CASRRTAGANVLTF.

This sequence joins TRBV11-2 and TRBJ2-7; TRBD1 matches 11 bases. In germline, CDR1 is SGHAT, CDR2 FQNNGV. The CDR3 totals 18 residues. With V trimmed by 5 bases and J by 0 bases, 12 bases remained unmatched. The CDR3, as DNA: TGTGCCAGCAGCCCCCTTTCAGGACAGGGGGCTTCCTCCTACGAGCAGTACTTC. It codes for CASSPLSGQGASSYEQYF.

The chain combines TRBV6-1 with TRBJ1-5; 9 positions match TRBD1. Trimming at V came to 1 base and at J to 6 bases, leaving 4 bases not matched to a gene. This CDR3 contains 15 residues. Germline loops: CDR1 MNHNS, CDR2 SASEGT. The CDR3 coding sequence is TGTGCCAGCAGTGAAGAGGGACAGGGCGCTCAGCCCCAGCATTTT. It is translated as CASSEEGQGAQPQHF.

This sequence joins TRBV6-1 and TRBJ2-3; D is ambiguous. CDR3 size: 16 residues. Germline CDR1 reads MNHNS; CDR2 reads SASEGT. With 3 bases removed from V and 6 bases from J, the gap between germline ends came to 19 bases. CDR3 residues: CASSDATPILVDTQYF. In DNA form, the CDR3 reads TGTGCCAGCAGTGACGCGACTCCCATATTGGTGGATACGCAGTATTTT.

This clone occurred once. The V gene is TRBV15, the J gene TRBJ2-5, with TRBD1 matching 7 bases. Germline loops: CDR1 LNHNV, CDR2 YYDKDF (reference sequence). This CDR3 comprises 15 residues. Trimming at V came to 8 bases and at J to 1 base, leaving 10 bases not matched to a gene. CDR3 nucleotides: TGTGCCACCGTTAACAGGGACAGATTCCAAGAGACCCAGTACTTC. Translated, it gives CATVNRDRFQETQYF.

V usage is TRBV7-9 and J usage is TRBJ1-4; D remains unclear. Germline CDR1 and CDR2: SEHNR and FQNEAQ (reference sequence). This CDR3 is built from 14 residues. V gave up 4 bases and J gave up 5 bases, with 11 bases separating them. The CDR3 region is CASSSRAQNEKLFF. In DNA form, the CDR3 reads TGTGCCAGCAGCTCGCGGGCCCAGAATGAAAAACTGTTTTTT.

This clone has a single count. The rearrangement uses TRBV10-2 and TRBJ1-4, with a weak D call TRBD1 (5 bases). V gave up 2 bases and J gave up 12 bases, with 13 bases separating them. The germline gives CDR1 WSHSY, CDR2 SAAADI. The CDR3 extends over 13 amino acids. The CDR3 spells CASSETRQQQLFF. The CDR3 DNA sequence: TGCGCCAGCAGTGAGACAAGACAGCAGCAACTGTTTTTT.

The V gene is TRBV6-1, the J gene TRBJ2-6; D is perhaps TRBD1 (5 bases). V was trimmed by 4 bases and J by 0 bases, leaving 19 bases between them. CDR3 length: 19 amino acids. Germline CDR1 reads MNHNS; CDR2 reads SASEGT. The CDR3 DNA reads TGTGCCAGCAGTGCCTTGACAGCCGGTAGTCTCTCTGGGGCCAACGTCCTGACTTTC. This encodes CASSALTAGSLSGANVLTF.

J is TRBJ1-1 and V is TRBV9; D ambiguous. Germline CDR1 and CDR2: SGDLS and YYNGEE. V lost 3 bases to trimming and J lost 0 bases, with 9 bases between them. The CDR3 spans 14 residues. CDR3 sequence: CASSALWLNTEAFF. DNA for the CDR3: TGTGCCAGCAGCGCCCTATGGTTGAACACTGAAGCTTTCTTT. The variable domain in full, completed from reference TRBV9 and TRBJ1-1, reads DSGVTQTPKHLITATGQRVTLRCSPRSGDLSVYWYQQSLDQGLQFLIQYYNGEERAKGNILERFSAQQFPDLHSELNLSSLELGDSALYFCASSALWLNTEAFFGQGTRLTVV.

The V and J genes are TRBV27 and TRBJ2-7, with D maybe TRBD1 (5 bases). Looked up from germline, CDR1 is MNHEY and CDR2 is SMNVEV (reference sequence). Trimming took 1 base from V and 1 from J, leaving 8 bases between them. The CDR3 has 14 residues. Here the CDR3 reads CASSLLKGSYEQYF. Written as DNA, the CDR3 is TGTGCCAGCAGTTTATTGAAGGGGTCCTACGAGCAGTACTTC.

This chain joins TRBV25-1 and TRBJ1-6, with 8 bases aligning to TRBD1. V lost 3 bases, J lost 8 bases, and 9 bases stayed unmatched. This CDR3 spans 16 amino acids. Germline loops: CDR1 MGHDK, CDR2 SYGVNS. The CDR3 spells CASSDRQGTPYSPLHF. The CDR3 DNA reads TGTGCCAGCAGTGACAGACAGGGGACACCGTATTCACCCCTCCACTTT.

V is TRBV9 and J is TRBJ2-1, with D possibly matching TRBD2 (6 bases). V was trimmed by 4 bases and J by 0 bases, leaving 14 bases between them. CDR3 length: 16 amino acids. Germline CDR1 and CDR2: SGDLS and YYNGEE. The CDR3 sequence is CASSPRLEGSYNEQFF. DNA of the CDR3: TGTGCCAGCAGCCCCCGACTAGAGGGCTCCTACAATGAGCAGTTCTTC. The whole variable domain, filled in from reference TRBV9 and TRBJ2-1, reads DSGVTQTPKHLITATGQRVTLRCSPRSGDLSVYWYQQSLDQGLQFLIQYYNGEERAKGNILERFSAQQFPDLHSELNLSSLELGDSALYFCASSPRLEGSYNEQFFGPGTRLTVL.

CDR3: CAISSGQYTEAFF. The CDR3 nucleotides are TGTGCCATCAGTTCGGGACAATACACTGAAGCTTTCTTT. This sequence joins TRBV10-3 and TRBJ1-1; tentative D call: TRBD1 (6 bases). The CDR3 spans 13 residues. V was trimmed by 5 bases and J by 3 bases, leaving 10 bases between them. Germline V gene data show CDR1 as ENHRY and CDR2 as SYGVKD.

The chain combines TRBV10-3 with TRBJ2-7; possible D gene TRBD2, 6 bases. Deletions cut 4 bases from V and 4 bases from J, with 17 bases between. The CDR3 extends over 15 amino acids. From germline, CDR1 is ENHRY and CDR2 SYGVKD. CDR3 protein: CAISGSTRPTYEQYF. The CDR3 DNA is TGTGCCATCAGTGGGTCGACTAGGCCTACTTACGAGCAGTACTTC.

The CDR3 DNA reads as TGCAGCGTTGAAGCCATGACAGGTGCCATATATTTT. This codes for CSVEAMTGAIYF. The V gene is TRBV29-1, the J gene TRBJ1-3; D may be TRBD1 (6 bases). CDR1 is SQVTM, CDR2 ANQGSEA, per germline. V was pared by 1 base and J by 11 bases, with 12 bases between. The length of the CDR3 is 12 residues.

This clone appeared a single time. The chain recombines TRBV5-6 with TRBJ2-1, with D perhaps TRBD2 (5 bases). The CDR3 is 11 amino acids. Germline V gene lookup returns CDR1 SGHDT and CDR2 YYEEEE. The V end was cut by 7 bases, the J end by 7 bases, with 9 bases between. The CDR3 loop reads CASVRRNEQFF. The CDR3 nucleotides are TGTGCCAGCGTAAGGAGGAATGAGCAGTTCTTC.

The chain joins TRBV2 to TRBJ1-1, with D possibly TRBD1 on 5 matching bases. The V end was cut by 4 bases, the J end by 4 bases, with 7 bases between. The V gene's germline CDR1 is SNHLY and CDR2 FYNNEI. The CDR3 runs to 12 residues. CDR3: CASSGGGTEAFF. CDR3 DNA: TGTGCCAGCAGTGGGGGCGGCACTGAAGCTTTCTTT.

The rearrangement uses TRBV6-4 and TRBJ1-5; D is uncertain. CDR1 and CDR2 from the germline V gene are MRHNA and SNTAGT. This CDR3 contains 15 residues. The V end was cut by 4 bases, the J end by 5 bases, with 15 bases between. This CDR3 is CASSVQSFSYQPQHF. DNA for the CDR3: TGTGCCAGCAGTGTACAGAGCTTTTCTTATCAGCCCCAGCATTTT.

The genes are TRBV27 and TRBJ2-7; D remains ambiguous. The germline V gene encodes CDR1 MNHEY and CDR2 SMNVEV (reference sequence). The length of the CDR3 is 13 residues. V dropped 5 bases and J dropped 6 bases, with 14 bases sitting between them. CDR3 sequence (DNA): TGTGCCAGCAGTCATGATGGCCAGTTCGAGCAGTACTTC. This encodes CASSHDGQFEQYF.

This clone has more than one count but fewer than ten. This chain uses TRBV10-3 with TRBJ2-1, with 8 bases matching TRBD2. With V trimmed by 5 bases and J by 4 bases, 7 bases remained unmatched. This CDR3 is 15 amino acids long. Germline assignment: CDR1 ENHRY and CDR2 SYGVKD. CDR3 sequence: CAISKSGGLYNEQFF. As DNA, the CDR3 is TGTGCCATCAGTAAAAGCGGGGGCCTTTACAATGAGCAGTTCTTC.

J is TRBJ2-5 and V is TRBV7-9, with TRBD1 matching over 9 bases. The germline gives CDR1 SEHNR, CDR2 FQNEAQ (reference sequence). The CDR3 sequence is 17 residues long. V shed 1 base, J shed 1 base, and the junction held 7 bases outside the gene matches. Here the CDR3 reads CASSLELVQGAQETQYF. For the CDR3, the DNA is TGTGCCAGCAGCTTAGAATTAGTACAGGGGGCCCAAGAGACCCAGTACTTC.

V and J are TRBV11-2 and TRBJ2-3; TRBD2 agrees at 9 bases. The ends lost 1 base at V and 2 bases at J; junction bases unmatched: 4. CDR1 is SGHAT and CDR2 is FQNNGV in the germline V gene. The CDR3 spans 16 residues. For the CDR3, the DNA is TGTGCCAGCAGCTTAGTGTCTAGCGGGACCACAGATACGCAGTATTTT. Residues: CASSLVSSGTTDTQYF.

This clone was observed a single time. This sequence joins TRBV4-1 and TRBJ1-3, with a possible D match to TRBD1 (5 bases). The CDR3 covers 16 residues. Germline CDR1 reads MGHRA; CDR2 reads YSYEKL. V was trimmed by 0 bases and J by 4 bases, leaving 13 bases between them. CDR3: CASSQDLGGAGNTIYF. As DNA, the CDR3 is TGCGCCAGCAGCCAAGATCTCGGGGGAGCCGGAAACACCATATATTTT.

The V call is TRBV15, the J call TRBJ2-7, with D maybe TRBD2 (5 bases). The V gene lost 0 bases and the J gene lost 7 bases, with 10 bases spanning the gap. CDR1 and CDR2 from the germline V gene are LNHNV and YYDKDF (reference sequence). This CDR3 is 13 amino acids long. CDR3 amino acids: CATSRDLEREQYF. Written as DNA, the CDR3 is TGTGCCACCAGCAGAGATCTGGAGCGGGAGCAGTACTTC. The full variable domain, rest sourced from reference TRBV15 and TRBJ2-7, is DAMVIQNPRYQVTQFGKPVTLSCSQTLNHNVMYWYQQKSSQAPKLLFHYYDKDFNNEADTPDNFQSRRPNTSFCFLDIRSPGLGDTAMYLCATSRDLEREQYFGPGTRLTVT.

The chain has TRBV4-2 and TRBJ2-5; D is possibly TRBD2 (5 bases). CDR1 and CDR2 (germline): LGHNA, YNFKEQ. Trimming took 2 bases from V and 5 from J, leaving 12 bases between them. The CDR3 runs to 14 residues. The CDR3, as DNA: TGTGCCAGCAGCCAACCCGGGGTTCAGGAGACCCAGTACTTC. Residues: CASSQPGVQETQYF.

V usage is TRBV5-1 and J usage is TRBJ1-5, with TRBD1 identical over 9 bases. CDR1 is SGHRS, CDR2 YFSETQ, per germline. V was pared by 5 bases and J by 5 bases, with 8 bases of the junction left unmatched. The CDR3 extends over 15 amino acids. As DNA, the CDR3 is TGCGCCAGCAGGAAGGACAGGGGCGCGCATCAGCCCCAGCATTTT. Translating it yields CASRKDRGAHQPQHF.

The J gene is TRBJ2-5, the V gene TRBV7-6; the D gene is possibly TRBD2 (6 bases). The DNA end favors TRBJ2-7, so the J call may be wrong. Germline loops: CDR1 SGHVS, CDR2 FNYEAQ. This CDR3 region has 14 residues. This CDR3 reads CASSLRGGDNEQYF. Here the CDR3 DNA reads TGTGCCAGCAGCTTACGAGGAGGGGATAACGAGCAGTACTTC.